These 10 T cell receptor beta chains share one sample of origin, sequenced in a study of blood T cells in healthy people across ages. Through a sample-barcoded 5' primer and a J-beta primer mix, a second PCR was run for 7 to 11 cycles. MiXCR was run by TCRdb on the 5' RACE reads, yielding one entry per CDR3 protein. The data hold some 1,500,000 distinct CDR3 sequences, with 42% observed a single time. The sequenced sample consisted of blood. These receptors all come from a woman aged 18-35 years in good health.

With respect to this clonotype: One end of the junction does not line up with germline, which may come from a read error. The chain is built from TRBV7-2 and TRBJ2-3; TRBD1 aligns across 10 bases. CDR3 length: 15 residues. Per germline, CDR1 SGHTA and CDR2 FQGNSA. Here the CDR3 DNA reads TGTGCCAGCAGCTTCCCGGACAGGGGGGTAGATGCGCAGTATTTT. It codes for CASSFPDRGVDAQYF.

The chain couples TRBV6-2 or TRBV6-3 to TRBJ2-1; 7 nucleotides align to TRBD2. After removal of 0 bases from V and 4 bases from J, the junction contained 3 bases not matched to a gene. CDR1 is MNHEY, CDR2 SVGEGT, per germline. The CDR3 is made up of 15 amino acids. The CDR3 DNA sequence: TGTGCCAGCAGTTACTCTTGGGGGGGGTACAATGAGCAGTTCTTC. This gives the protein CASSYSWGGYNEQFF.

CDR3 loop: CASSPWGGSTYEQYF. Here the CDR3 DNA reads TGTGCCAGCAGCCCCTGGGGGGGCTCCACCTACGAGCAGTACTTC. V and J are TRBV7-2 and TRBJ2-7; D is possibly TRBD2 (7 bases). CDR1 is SGHTA, CDR2 FQGNSA, per germline. V lost 5 bases and J 2 bases, leaving 16 bases between the germline ends. The length of the CDR3 is 15 residues.

The chain joins TRBV5-1 to TRBJ2-1; tentative D call: TRBD1 (8 bases). Germline CDR1 reads SGHRS; CDR2 reads YFSETQ. This CDR3 contains 15 residues. The germline V and J ends were trimmed by 1 base and 11 bases, with 19 bases remaining between them. The CDR3 DNA reads TGCGCCAGCAGCTTGTCGACAGGGGAGGGGAGACAGCAGTTCTTC. Protein sequence: CASSLSTGEGRQQFF.

The chain carries TRBV7-9 and TRBJ2-1, with TRBD1 matching over 8 bases. V dropped 1 base and J dropped 8; count of bases not matched to a gene: 10. The CDR3 is 16 amino acids. In germline, CDR1 is SEHNR, CDR2 FQNEAQ (reference sequence). CDR3 residues: CASSLDLGTGSDEQFF. Written as DNA, the CDR3 is TGTGCCAGCAGCTTAGACCTTGGGACAGGCTCCGATGAGCAGTTCTTC.

This clonotype has ten or more counts. This sequence joins TRBV7-2 and TRBJ1-2; no definite D call. CDR1 is SGHTA, CDR2 FQGNSA, per germline. V lost 1 base and J 1 base, leaving 4 bases between the germline ends. This CDR3 contains 13 residues. The CDR3 bases are TGTGCCAGCAGCTTAGTAGTTAACTATGGCTACACCTTC. It is translated as CASSLVVNYGYTF.

This clonotype occurred a few times. The chain links TRBV20-1 to TRBJ2-5; 9 bases are a match to TRBD1. Trimming cost V 6 bases and J 2 bases; bases outside gene matches: 4. Germline V gene lookup returns CDR1 DFQATT and CDR2 SNEGSKA (reference sequence). This CDR3 has 13 residues. Here the CDR3 DNA reads TGCAGTGCCATCGACAGGGGGCAAGAGACCCAGTACTTC. Translation gives CSAIDRGQETQYF.

Only a few counts were recorded for this clonotype. CDR3 DNA sequence: TGTGCCAGCAGCACTAACTCCGGGGGACAGGGGAGTGGATATCACGAAAAACTGTTTTTT. Protein product: CASSTNSGGQGSGYHEKLFF. The chain is built from TRBV7-9 and TRBJ1-4; 10 nucleotides match TRBD1. This CDR3 has 20 amino acids. CDR1 and CDR2 from the germline V gene are SEHNR and FQNEAQ (reference sequence). Trimming removed 5 bases from V and 8 bases from J; junction bases left unmatched: 23. The full variable domain, completed using reference TRBV7-9 and TRBJ1-4, is DTGVSQNPRHKITKRGQNVTFRCDPISEHNRLYWYRQTLGQGPEFLTYFQNEAQLEKSRLLSDRFSAERPKGSFSTLEIQRTEQGDSAMYLCASSTNSGGQGSGYHEKLFFGSGTQLSVL.

J is TRBJ1-1 and V is TRBV12-3 or TRBV12-4; D call uncertain. The CDR3 contains 16 residues. V was pared by 2 bases and J by 1 base, with 14 bases between. CDR3 nucleotides: TGTGCCAGCAGTTTATTAGAATGGGCCGGGAACACTGAAGCTTTCTTT. It translates to CASSLLEWAGNTEAFF.

This clonotype was found a few times. The chain combines TRBV12-3 or TRBV12-4 with TRBJ2-7; the D gene could be TRBD1 or TRBD2 (5 bases each). The V end lost 6 bases, the J end lost 1 base, and 16 bases lay between the germline ends. This CDR3 is 15 amino acids long. CDR3 protein: CASSRTGTNSYEQYF. CDR3 nucleotide sequence: TGTGCCAGCAGCCGGACCGGGACCAATTCCTACGAGCAGTACTTC.